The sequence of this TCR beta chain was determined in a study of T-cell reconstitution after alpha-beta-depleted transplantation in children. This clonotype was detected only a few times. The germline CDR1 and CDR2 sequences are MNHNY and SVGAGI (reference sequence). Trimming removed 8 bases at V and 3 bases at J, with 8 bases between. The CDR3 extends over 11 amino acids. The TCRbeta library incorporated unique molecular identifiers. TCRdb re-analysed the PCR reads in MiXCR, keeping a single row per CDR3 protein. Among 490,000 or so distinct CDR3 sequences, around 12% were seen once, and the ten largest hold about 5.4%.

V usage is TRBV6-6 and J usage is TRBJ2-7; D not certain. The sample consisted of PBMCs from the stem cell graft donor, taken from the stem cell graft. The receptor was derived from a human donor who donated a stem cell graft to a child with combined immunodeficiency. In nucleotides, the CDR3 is TGTGCCAGCTACTACTACTACGAGCAGTACTTC. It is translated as CASYYYYEQYF.